This TCR beta chain was captured by sequencing in a study of T cell changes during pregnancy in multiple sclerosis. Assay used: immunoSEQ multiplex PCR; TCRdb lists only in-frame clones, some missing. The sample contains 30,000 or so clones, roughly 86% of which appear only once. The source material was CD8+ T cells from peripheral blood mononuclear cells, sampled in the first trimester of pregnancy. The sequence was obtained from a female donor with multiple sclerosis, enrolled in a pregnancy study.

CDR3 protein: CAISEGTGGLETQYF. For the CDR3, the DNA is TGTGCCATCAGTGAAGGGACAGGGGGCTTAGAGACCCAGTACTTC. The chain uses TRBV10-3 and TRBJ2-5, with 12 bases matching TRBD1. The CDR3 is made up of 15 amino acids. V lost 3 bases and J lost 4; bases outside the gene matches: 3. CDR1 ENHRY and CDR2 SYGVKD come from the germline V gene.